The rows below give T cell receptor beta chains drawn from one sample of a study of blood T cell repertoires in COVID-19. The table came from immunoSEQ multiplex PCR; TCRdb's copy has only in-frame clones and leaves some out. The table has a few hundred thousand clones, just over 85% seen once. The material sequenced was PBMCs or T cells enriched from blood (not recorded which). Source of these receptors: a woman in her late teens or twenties who had recovered from COVID-19. CDR3s include the opening cysteine and the closing phenylalanine or tryptophan. The D gene is left open where the match is weak. Not every row has a clone size; where given, it reads once, few, many or a size class.

D	V	size	J	DNA	CDR3
TRBD1	TRBV3-1/TRBV3-2	.	TRBJ2-7	TGTGCCAGCAGCCCCCGAAGGACAGGGTACGAGCAGTACTTC	CASSPRRTGYEQYF
.	TRBV7-3	few	TRBJ2-1	TGTGCCAGCAGCCCCTATATTGGCAATGAGCAGTTCTTC	CASSPYIGNEQFF
.	TRBV5-4	.	TRBJ2-1	TGTGCCAGCAGCTTGGCCGTGCGCAACAATGAGCAGTTCTTC	CASSLAVRNNEQFF
.	TRBV5-3	.	TRBJ1-6	TGTGCCAGAAGCTGGAACTATGAGGCGTTAGGTAATTCACCCCTCCACTTT	CARSWNYEALGNSPLHF
.	TRBV9	.	TRBJ2-7	TGTGCCAGCAGCCCAGATGGGGGGGCGGTGAACGAGCAGTACTTC	CASSPDGGAVNEQYF
.	TRBV27	.	TRBJ1-6	TGTGCCAGCAGTTTATCGATCTGGGGTCGGACTGGGAGCCTCCACTTT	CASSLSIWGRTGSLHF
.	TRBV6-1	.	TRBJ2-7	TGTGCCAGCAGTGAAGCGCTTGCTTCGGCGGGCTACGAGCAGTACTTC	CASSEALASAGYEQYF
.	TRBV3-1/TRBV3-2	.	TRBJ1-2	TGTGCCAGCAGCCAAGGCGGGCGACCTAACTATGGCTACACCTTC	CASSQGGRPNYGYTF
.	TRBV6-2/TRBV6-3	.	TRBJ2-7	TGTGCCAGCAGTTCCGGGACACTCCCCCACGAGCAGTACTTC	CASSSGTLPHEQYF
TRBD1	TRBV19	.	TRBJ2-3	TGTGCCAGTAACGGACAGGGGCGCACAGATACGCAGTATTTT	CASNGQGRTDTQYF
.	TRBV28	.	TRBJ2-7	TGTGCCAGCACCCCCGCGGGGTTCTACGAGCAGTACTTC	CASTPAGFYEQYF
.	TRBV6-4	.	TRBJ1-5	TGTGCCAGCAGTGACTCCTGGCTAGCAGCCCACTATAGCAATCAGCCCCAGCATTTT	CASSDSWLAAHYSNQPQHF
.	TRBV14	.	TRBJ2-3	TGTGCCAGCAGCCTGACAACAGATACGCAGTATTTT	CASSLTTDTQYF
TRBD2	TRBV29-1	.	TRBJ2-3	TGCAGCGTTTCCGCACCGTCTCGACTAGCGGGAGCCACAGATACGCAGTATTTT	CSVSAPSRLAGATDTQYF
TRBD1	TRBV6-5	.	TRBJ1-1	TGTGCCAGCAGTCCAGGGACAGCGCACACTGAAGCTTTCTTT	CASSPGTAHTEAFF
.	TRBV7-8	.	TRBJ2-5	TGTGCCAGCAGCTTAAGAAGGAGAGGGGAGACCCAGTACTTC	CASSLRRRGETQYF